The TCR beta chain under discussion was sequenced for a study of blood T cell repertoires in COVID-19. Assay used: immunoSEQ multiplex PCR; TCRdb lists only in-frame clones, some missing. The sample consists of around 100,000 clones, around 80% of them appearing once. The germline V gene encodes CDR1 MNHEY and CDR2 SMNVEV (reference sequence). This CDR3 comprises 13 residues. Trimming took 2 bases from V and 4 from J, leaving 8 bases between them. This clonotype was obtained from a man between 65 and 85 years old with active or convalescent COVID-19. Input material: peripheral blood. This chain links TRBV27 with TRBJ1-2, with TRBD1 as a possible D gene (6 bases). The CDR3 DNA is TGTGCCAGCAGTTTAAACAGGGCCTATGGCTACACCTTC. Encoded protein: CASSLNRAYGYTF.